These T cell receptor beta chains were read from a single sample in a study of blood T cell repertoires in COVID-19. TCRdb's copy holds only in-frame clones and misses some; the assay was immunoSEQ multiplex PCR. The sample has tens of thousands of clones, 80% to 90% seen once; the top ten hold roughly 18%. Source material: peripheral blood. The receptors originated from a woman in her sixties with acute or convalescent COVID-19. The CDR3 runs from the conserved cysteine through the conserved F or W. Each record gives: D gene, clone size, J gene, V gene, CDR3 protein, CDR3 DNA. A D gene is named only where the DNA matches it firmly. Clone size is shown for a subset of rows, as once, few, many or a class of expanded clone.

D gene: TRBD2
clone size: .
J gene: TRBJ2-7
V gene: TRBV10-2
CDR3 protein: CASSEVLGGSEQYF
CDR3 DNA: TGCGCCAGCAGTGAGGTGCTGGGAGGGAGTGAGCAGTACTTC

D gene: .
clone size: .
J gene: TRBJ1-3
V gene: TRBV5-1
CDR3 protein: CASSLDQSGNTIYF
CDR3 DNA: TGCGCCAGCAGCTTGGATCAGTCTGGAAACACCATATATTTT

D gene: TRBD1
clone size: .
J gene: TRBJ1-4
V gene: TRBV14
CDR3 protein: CASSQRQGSTNEKLFF
CDR3 DNA: TGTGCCAGCAGCCAACGACAGGGGTCAACTAATGAAAAACTGTTTTTT

D gene: .
clone size: .
J gene: TRBJ1-4
V gene: TRBV5-6
CDR3 protein: CASSWRDSKKLFF
CDR3 DNA: TGTGCCAGCAGCTGGCGGGACTCTAAAAAACTGTTTTTT

D gene: .
clone size: .
J gene: TRBJ2-1
V gene: TRBV29-1
CDR3 protein: CSVEIIQVALNEQFF
CDR3 DNA: TGCAGCGTTGAAATTATACAGGTTGCCCTCAATGAGCAGTTCTTC

D gene: TRBD1
clone size: few
J gene: TRBJ2-7
V gene: TRBV2
CDR3 protein: CASRDRATYEQYF
CDR3 DNA: TGTGCCAGCAGGGACAGGGCTACCTACGAGCAGTACTTC

D gene: .
clone size: .
J gene: TRBJ2-3
V gene: TRBV19
CDR3 protein: CASSIPGDSTDTQYF
CDR3 DNA: TGTGCCAGTAGTATCCCCGGGGATAGCACAGATACGCAGTATTTT

D gene: TRBD1
clone size: .
J gene: TRBJ1-3
V gene: TRBV19
CDR3 protein: CASSVGGADFFISGNTIYF
CDR3 DNA: TGTGCCAGTAGTGTAGGGGGCGCAGACTTTTTTATCTCTGGAAACACCATATATTTT

D gene: TRBD2
clone size: .
J gene: TRBJ2-3
V gene: TRBV5-1
CDR3 protein: CASSLPSGSTDTQYF
CDR3 DNA: TGCGCCAGCAGCTTGCCTAGCGGCAGCACAGATACGCAGTATTTT

D gene: .
clone size: .
J gene: TRBJ1-2
V gene: TRBV24-1
CDR3 protein: CATSDTGENGYTF
CDR3 DNA: TGTGCCACCAGTGATACCGGGGAAAATGGCTACACCTTC

D gene: TRBD1
clone size: .
J gene: TRBJ1-2
V gene: TRBV6-5
CDR3 protein: CASSYYGTGGSGGYTF
CDR3 DNA: TGTGCCAGCAGTTACTACGGGACAGGGGGTTCAGGCGGCTACACCTTC

D gene: .
clone size: .
J gene: TRBJ2-7
V gene: TRBV5-4
CDR3 protein: CASSLGQVYEQYF
CDR3 DNA: TGTGCCAGCAGCTTGGGACAGGTCTACGAGCAGTACTTC

D gene: .
clone size: once
J gene: TRBJ1-1
V gene: TRBV4-2
CDR3 protein: CASSQDRGGMNTEAFF
CDR3 DNA: TGTGCCAGCAGCCAAGATCGGGGGGGAATGAACACTGAAGCTTTCTTT

D gene: TRBD1
clone size: .
J gene: TRBJ2-3
V gene: TRBV19
CDR3 protein: CASSPPGTGISIF
CDR3 DNA: TGTGCCAGTAGTCCTCCCGGGACAGGGATCTCAATCTTT

D gene: .
clone size: .
J gene: TRBJ1-4
V gene: TRBV7-9
CDR3 protein: CASSPRRDEKLFF
CDR3 DNA: TGTGCCAGCAGCCCCCGACGGGATGAAAAACTGTTTTTT

D gene: .
clone size: .
J gene: TRBJ1-2
V gene: TRBV19
CDR3 protein: CASSIRGGENYGYTF
CDR3 DNA: TGTGCCAGTAGTATCCGGGGGGGCGAAAACTATGGCTACACCTTC

D gene: .
clone size: .
J gene: TRBJ1-1
V gene: TRBV5-1
CDR3 protein: CASSLRGGTEAFF
CDR3 DNA: TGCGCCAGCAGCTTGAGGGGGGGCACTGAAGCTTTCTTT

D gene: TRBD1
clone size: .
J gene: TRBJ2-5
V gene: TRBV18
CDR3 protein: CASSTGQQETQYF
CDR3 DNA: TGTGCCAGCTCAACGGGACAGCAAGAGACCCAGTACTTC

D gene: TRBD1
clone size: .
J gene: TRBJ1-2
V gene: TRBV7-2
CDR3 protein: CASSLDGQGRGYTF
CDR3 DNA: TGTGCCAGCAGCTTAGACGGACAGGGTCGTGGCTACACCTTC

D gene: TRBD1
clone size: .
J gene: TRBJ1-4
V gene: TRBV12-5
CDR3 protein: CASGFLPGGYRVVEKLFF
CDR3 DNA: TGTGCTAGTGGTTTTTTACCAGGGGGCTACCGGGTTGTAGAAAAACTGTTTTTT

D gene: .
clone size: .
J gene: TRBJ1-4
V gene: TRBV29-1
CDR3 protein: CSVVPLPGTAEKLFF
CDR3 DNA: TGCAGCGTTGTCCCCCTCCCGGGAACTGCTGAAAAACTGTTTTTT

D gene: .
clone size: .
J gene: TRBJ1-1
V gene: TRBV9
CDR3 protein: CASSVREDWSAGTEAFF
CDR3 DNA: TGTGCCAGCAGCGTACGGGAGGATTGGTCTGCGGGCACTGAAGCTTTCTTT

D gene: .
clone size: .
J gene: TRBJ2-2
V gene: TRBV7-8
CDR3 protein: CASSLRGGGTVGVHGELFF
CDR3 DNA: TGTGCCAGCAGCTTACGAGGCGGGGGGACAGTGGGGGTACACGGGGAGCTGTTTTTT

D gene: .
clone size: .
J gene: TRBJ1-5
V gene: TRBV5-3
CDR3 protein: CARSRESGVRGKRPQHF
CDR3 DNA: TGTGCCAGAAGCAGGGAATCAGGCGTCAGGGGTAAAAGGCCCCAGCATTTT

D gene: .
clone size: .
J gene: TRBJ1-1
V gene: TRBV19
CDR3 protein: CASRPDLNTEAFF
CDR3 DNA: TGTGCCAGTAGGCCAGACTTGAACACTGAAGCTTTCTTT

D gene: TRBD1
clone size: .
J gene: TRBJ1-4
V gene: TRBV5-1
CDR3 protein: CASRPGQGNEKLFF
CDR3 DNA: TGCGCCAGCCGACCGGGACAGGGTAATGAAAAACTGTTTTTT

D gene: TRBD1
clone size: .
J gene: TRBJ2-1
V gene: TRBV2
CDR3 protein: CASNRDRGRDEQFF
CDR3 DNA: TGTGCCAGCAACCGGGACAGGGGGCGGGATGAGCAGTTCTTC

D gene: .
clone size: few
J gene: TRBJ1-3
V gene: TRBV4-1
CDR3 protein: CASSQVQGISGNTIYF
CDR3 DNA: TGCGCCAGCAGCCAAGTGCAGGGTATTTCTGGAAACACCATATATTTT

D gene: TRBD1
clone size: .
J gene: TRBJ1-2
V gene: TRBV20-1
CDR3 protein: CSAPTGDGYTF
CDR3 DNA: TGCAGTGCGCCCACAGGGGACGGCTACACCTTC

D gene: .
clone size: once
J gene: TRBJ2-5
V gene: TRBV7-3
CDR3 protein: CASSLTGGVGGQETQYF
CDR3 DNA: TGTGCCAGCAGCTTAACGGGTGGCGTTGGAGGACAAGAGACCCAGTACTTC

D gene: .
clone size: .
J gene: TRBJ1-1
V gene: TRBV19
CDR3 protein: CASSPRNTEAFF
CDR3 DNA: TGTGCCAGTAGCCCCCGGAACACTGAAGCTTTCTTT

D gene: .
clone size: .
J gene: TRBJ1-2
V gene: TRBV5-1
CDR3 protein: CASSLEGAGANYGYTF
CDR3 DNA: TGCGCCAGCAGCTTGGAAGGCGCAGGGGCTAACTATGGCTACACCTTC

D gene: TRBD2
clone size: .
J gene: TRBJ2-5
V gene: TRBV6-6
CDR3 protein: CASSHTPGGPRQETQYF
CDR3 DNA: TGTGCCAGCAGTCATACCCCGGGGGGGCCGCGGCAAGAGACCCAGTACTTC